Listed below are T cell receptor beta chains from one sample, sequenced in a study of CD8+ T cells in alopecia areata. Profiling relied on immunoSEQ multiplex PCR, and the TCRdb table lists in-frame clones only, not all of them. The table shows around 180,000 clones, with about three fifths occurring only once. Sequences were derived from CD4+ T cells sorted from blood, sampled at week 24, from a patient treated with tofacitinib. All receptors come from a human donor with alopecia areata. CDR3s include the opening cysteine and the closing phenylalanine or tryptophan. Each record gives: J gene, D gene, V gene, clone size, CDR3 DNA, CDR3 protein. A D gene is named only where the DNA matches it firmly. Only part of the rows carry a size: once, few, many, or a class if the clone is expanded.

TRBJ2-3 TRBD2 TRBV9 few TGTGCCAGCAGCGTACGAGCGGGGGGTCTGGCAGATACGCAGTATTTT CASSVRAGGLADTQYF
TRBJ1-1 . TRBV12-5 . TGTGCTAGTGGTTTGGCGGGGGGTCCCACTGAAGCTTTCTTT CASGLAGGPTEAFF
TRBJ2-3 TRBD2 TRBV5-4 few TGTGCCAGCAGCTCGCCGGGACTAGCAACAGATACGCAGTATTTT CASSSPGLATDTQYF
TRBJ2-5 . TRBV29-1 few TGCAGCGTTGAAGAGCAGGAAGGGACCCAGTACTTC CSVEEQEGTQYF
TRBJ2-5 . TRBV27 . TGTGCCAGCAGATTGGCTGACCAAGAGACCCAGTACTTC CASRLADQETQYF
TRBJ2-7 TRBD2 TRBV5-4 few TGTGCCAGCAGCTTGGAGCCTAGCGGCTCCTACGAGCAGTACTTC CASSLEPSGSYEQYF
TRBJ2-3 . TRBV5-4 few TGTGCCAGCACGAGGGAAGATACGCAGTATTTT CASTREDTQYF
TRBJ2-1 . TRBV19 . TGTGCCAGTAGTCACCTGGGCCCCGGGGGCTCCTACAATGAGCAGTTCTTC CASSHLGPGGSYNEQFF
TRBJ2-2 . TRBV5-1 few TGCGCCAGCAGCTTGGGGCGGGGTAACACCGGGGAGCTGTTTTTT CASSLGRGNTGELFF
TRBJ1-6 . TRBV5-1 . TGCGCCAGCAGCTTGGACAGGGTAGGATCACCCCTCCACTTT CASSLDRVGSPLHF
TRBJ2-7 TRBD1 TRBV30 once TGTGCCTGGAGTGACCCCGACAGGGTTTTCACCTACGAGCAGTACTTC CAWSDPDRVFTYEQYF
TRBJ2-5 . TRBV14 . TGTGCCAGCAGCCAAGCTTTGGGCCCACAAGAGACCCAGTACTTC CASSQALGPQETQYF
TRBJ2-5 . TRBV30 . TGTGCCTGGAGTGGGGGGCAGGGCGGCGAGACCCAGTACTTC CAWSGGQGGETQYF
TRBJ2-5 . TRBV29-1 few TGCAGCGTTCGACAGGGAGGTGAGACCCAGTACTTC CSVRQGGETQYF
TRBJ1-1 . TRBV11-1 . TGTGCCAGCAGCTTGACGGATAACACTGAAGCTTTCTTT CASSLTDNTEAFF
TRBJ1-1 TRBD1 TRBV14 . TGTGCCAGCAGCCGTAACAGGGGTTCGGCTGAAGCTTTCTTT CASSRNRGSAEAFF
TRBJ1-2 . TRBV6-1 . TGTGCCAGCAGTGAAGAGGCAGGGTATAACTATGGCTACACCTTC CASSEEAGYNYGYTF
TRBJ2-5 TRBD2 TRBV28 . TGTGCCAGCAGTAGCGGGGGAGAGAAGACCCAGTACTTC CASSSGGEKTQYF
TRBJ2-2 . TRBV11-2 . TGTGCCAGCAGCTTTATACTAGGGGCCACCGGGGAGCTGTTTTTT CASSFILGATGELFF
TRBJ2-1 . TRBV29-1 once TGCAGCGTTGCCAGGGTGGGCAATGAGCAGTTCTTC CSVARVGNEQFF
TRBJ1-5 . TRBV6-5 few TGTGCCAGCAGTTACTCACGGGATCAGCCCCAGCATTTT CASSYSRDQPQHF
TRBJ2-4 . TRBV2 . TGTGCCAGCAGTGAACGGGCCGGGGGCAAAAACATTCAGTACTTC CASSERAGGKNIQYF
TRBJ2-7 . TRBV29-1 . TGCAGCGGTGGGACTCCCTACGAGCAGTACTTC CSGGTPYEQYF
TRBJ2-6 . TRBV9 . TGTGCCAGCAGCGTAGCGGGGGGCAGGGTTCCTGGGGCCAACGTCCTGACTTTC CASSVAGGRVPGANVLTF
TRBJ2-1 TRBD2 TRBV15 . TGTGCCACCAGCAGAGACCTCAGACCCGGGACTAGCGGTCCCGCCCAGTTCTTC CATSRDLRPGTSGPAQFF
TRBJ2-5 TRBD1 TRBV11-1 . TGTGCCAGCAGCAGCAACAGGGGGCGCAGAGAGACCCAGTACTTC CASSSNRGRRETQYF
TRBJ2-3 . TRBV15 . TGTGCCACGAGTACACCCGCGGGGAACTCAGATACGCAGTATTTT CATSTPAGNSDTQYF
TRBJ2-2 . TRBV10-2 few TGCGCCGGGGCCACTGCGAACACCGGGGAGCTGTTTTTT CAGATANTGELFF
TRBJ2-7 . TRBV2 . TGTGCCAGCAGTGAATATGACCTTTCCTACGAGCAGTACTTC CASSEYDLSYEQYF
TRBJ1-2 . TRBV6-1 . TGTGCCAGCAGGACGGGACAAAACTATGGCTACACCTTC CASRTGQNYGYTF
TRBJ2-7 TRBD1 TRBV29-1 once TGCAGCGTTGAAGACAGGGGGCCTTACGAGCAGTACTTC CSVEDRGPYEQYF